Listed below are T cell receptor beta chains from one sample, sequenced in a study of cytomegalovirus exposure and HLA in healthy donors. This table comes from immunoSEQ multiplex PCR, and its TCRdb copy is limited to in-frame clones, with some not included. The top ten clones hold approximately 1.5% of a sample with under 200,000 clones, 68% of them seen once. The specimen sequenced was PBMCs. These TCRs come from a man aged 50 to 59 in good health and CMV-seronegative. Each CDR3 is given with its conserved first and last residue. The D gene is left open where the match is weak. For some rows the clone size is stated as once, few or many, or as a class when expanded; others skip it.

v_call	j_call	cdr3_length	d_call	clone_size	cdr3_nt	cdr3_aa
TRBV6-5	TRBJ1-1	13	TRBD1	-	TGTGCCAGCAGTGAGACAGGGGGCCGTGAAGCTTTCTTT	CASSETGGREAFF
TRBV5-1	TRBJ2-2	15	TRBD1	-	TGCGCCAGCAGCTTCGAGGCAGGGGGTCCCGGGGAGCTGTTTTTT	CASSFEAGGPGELFF
TRBV6-5	TRBJ1-3	15	TRBD1	few	TGTGCCAGCAGTTACGGGACAGTGGGACGAAACACCATATATTTT	CASSYGTVGRNTIYF
TRBV11-2	TRBJ1-2	14	-	-	TGTGCCAGCAGCACCCTACAGGGCGGTTATGGCTACACCTTC	CASSTLQGGYGYTF
TRBV7-9	TRBJ1-4	14	TRBD1	few	TGTGCCAGCAGCGCACGGGACAGTAATGAAAAACTGTTTTTT	CASSARDSNEKLFF
TRBV5-6	TRBJ2-3	14	-	once	TGTGCCAGCAGTTATCGACAGGACACAGATACGCAGTATTTT	CASSYRQDTDTQYF
TRBV4-3	TRBJ1-1	14	-	-	TGCGCCAGCAGCCACGCAAGACAGAACACTGAAGCTTTCTTT	CASSHARQNTEAFF
TRBV11-2	TRBJ1-1	12	TRBD1	-	TGTGCCAGCAGGTTGACAGGGGAGGAAGCTTTCTTT	CASRLTGEEAFF
TRBV5-1	TRBJ1-4	15	-	-	TGCGCCAGCAGCCCGCTTTCAGGGGCTAATGAAAAACTGTTTTTT	CASSPLSGANEKLFF
TRBV2	TRBJ1-4	14	-	-	TGTGCCAGCAATTTGGGCAGGGATAATGAAAAACTGTTTTTT	CASNLGRDNEKLFF
TRBV19	TRBJ1-2	12	-	-	TGTGCCAGTACCTCGGAAGGGGTACGCTACACCTTC	CASTSEGVRYTF
TRBV2	TRBJ2-5	12	-	-	TGTGCCAGTCAGCGAGGGGGAGAGACCCAGTACTTC	CASQRGGETQYF
TRBV4-2	TRBJ1-2	16	-	-	TGTGCCAGCAGCCAAGAAGGGGCCTCCACGGGGGGAAGGGTTACCTTC	CASSQEGASTGGRVTF
TRBV5-6	TRBJ1-5	13	TRBD1	-	TGTGCCAGCAGCTTACAGGGGGACCAGCCCCAGCATTTT	CASSLQGDQPQHF
TRBV27	TRBJ2-5	13	-	-	TGTGCCAGCAGTTTGTTATTCCAAGAGACCCAGTACTTC	CASSLLFQETQYF
TRBV19	TRBJ2-7	13	TRBD1	-	TGTGCCAGTAGTAGACAGGGTCTTCACGGGCAGTACTTC	CASSRQGLHGQYF
TRBV18	TRBJ1-2	16	TRBD1	-	TGTACCAGCTCACCACCCGACAGGGTATCGGGCTATGGCTACACCTTC	CTSSPPDRVSGYGYTF
TRBV5-1	TRBJ2-4	16	TRBD1	-	TGCGCCAGCAGCTTGGTGGGACAGAGTACCAAAAACATTCAGTACTTC	CASSLVGQSTKNIQYF
TRBV21-1	TRBJ2-7	14	-	-	TGTGCCAGCAGCAGTGACATAATAGGCTACGAGCAGTACTTC	CASSSDIIGYEQYF
TRBV7-6	TRBJ1-2	16	-	-	TGTGCCAGCAGCTTAGAGGTCGAAGGGGGGGCCTATGGCTACACCTTC	CASSLEVEGGAYGYTF
TRBV5-4	TRBJ1-3	14	-	-	TGTGCCAGCAGCTTGGGGGGCGCAGGAAACACCATATATTTT	CASSLGGAGNTIYF
TRBV6-5	TRBJ2-5	14	-	-	TGTGCCGCCCGAGGCGGGGGCCTCCAAGAGACCCAGTACTTC	CAARGGGLQETQYF
TRBV5-1	TRBJ1-1	13	-	few	TGCGCCAGCAGCCCGGGACTTAACACTGAAGCTTTCTTT	CASSPGLNTEAFF
TRBV5-1	TRBJ2-1	16	TRBD2	-	TGCGCCAGCAGCGCCCGACTAGCGGGGAGAAACAATGAGCAGTTCTTC	CASSARLAGRNNEQFF
TRBV6-1	TRBJ1-2	17	TRBD1	-	TGTGCCAGCAGTGGAACAGGGGGAGGTGGCTTCCGCTATGGCTACACCTTC	CASSGTGGGGFRYGYTF
TRBV6-6	TRBJ1-5	12	-	-	TGTGCCAGCAGACGACTCAATCAGCCCCAGCATTTT	CASRRLNQPQHF
TRBV29-1	TRBJ1-4	11	TRBD1	few	TGCAGCGTCGCCAGGGGGGAAAAACTGTTTTTT	CSVARGEKLFF
TRBV28	TRBJ1-6	15	-	-	TGTGCCAGCAGTTCGTCTACAGGAATGAGTTCACCCCTCCACTTT	CASSSSTGMSSPLHF
TRBV6-1	TRBJ1-3	14	TRBD1	-	TGTGCCAGCACTATCGGGACAGCTGGAAACACCATATATTTT	CASTIGTAGNTIYF
TRBV7-9	TRBJ2-1	16	TRBD2	-	TGTGCCAGCAGCTCGGTCGGGACTAGCGGAGGGGATGAGCAGTTCTTC	CASSSVGTSGGDEQFF
TRBV7-2	TRBJ2-1	15	TRBD1	-	TGTGCCAGCAGCTTAGTTACAGGGGGCGAGGGTGAGCAGTTCTTC	CASSLVTGGEGEQFF
TRBV6-5	TRBJ1-2	14	-	few	TGTGCCAGCAGTCTGCCCAGGGGACGGGGAGGCTACACCTTC	CASSLPRGRGGYTF
TRBV19	TRBJ1-1	15	-	-	TGTGCCAGTAGTATCGACAGGCCGCGGGCCGCTGAAGCTTTCTTT	CASSIDRPRAAEAFF
TRBV18	TRBJ2-5	13	-	few	TGTGCCAGCTCAACCACAGGGTTAGAGACCCAGTACTTC	CASSTTGLETQYF
TRBV6-1	TRBJ2-7	15	-	-	TGTGCCAGCAGTGACGGTCCGCGGCTGGATTACGAGCAGTACTTC	CASSDGPRLDYEQYF
TRBV18	TRBJ2-2	14	-	few	TGTGCCAGCTCACCGAACACCTACACCGGGGAGCTGTTTTTT	CASSPNTYTGELFF
TRBV4-3	TRBJ2-3	20	TRBD2	-	TGCGCCAGCAGCCCTGGAAGTAGCGGGTTCTCAGCGTCTAGCACAGATACGCAGTATTTT	CASSPGSSGFSASSTDTQYF
TRBV7-3	TRBJ2-3	15	TRBD2	-	TGTGCCAGCAGCCCGGGACTAGCTAGCACAGATACGCAGTATTTT	CASSPGLASTDTQYF
TRBV5-1	TRBJ1-1	15	-	few	TGCGCCAGCAGCTTGGACGGGGGGGCGGGCACTGAAGCTTTCTTT	CASSLDGGAGTEAFF
TRBV7-7	TRBJ2-1	14	TRBD1	once	TGTGCCAGCAGCCAGGGACAGTCCTACAATGAGCAGTTCTTC	CASSQGQSYNEQFF
TRBV6-1	TRBJ1-1	14	TRBD1	few	TGTGCCAGCAGCCGGGGACAGTTGAACACTGAAGCTTTCTTT	CASSRGQLNTEAFF
TRBV5-1	TRBJ1-2	13	-	few	TGCGCCAGCAGCCAGACAGCTAACTATGGCTACACCTTC	CASSQTANYGYTF
TRBV5-1	TRBJ2-7	15	TRBD1	-	TGCGCCAGCAGCATGAATTTCAGGGGGCGTTACGAGCAGTACTTC	CASSMNFRGRYEQYF
TRBV28	TRBJ1-2	17	-	-	TGTGCCAGCAGTTTTGGAGGGGCCGGTGGGGGAAGCTATGGCTACACCTTC	CASSFGGAGGGSYGYTF
TRBV6-5	TRBJ2-7	13	-	once	TGTGCCAGCAGTCGGACAGAGATCTACGAGCAGTACTTC	CASSRTEIYEQYF
TRBV5-1	TRBJ2-7	16	TRBD2	-	TGCGCCAGCAGCTTGGCCGCGGGGGGCTCTTCCTACGAGCAGTACTTC	CASSLAAGGSSYEQYF
TRBV19	TRBJ1-2	14	-	-	TGTGCCAGCTCAGTCCGGGAGACTCCCTCGAGCTACACCTTC	CASSVRETPSSYTF
TRBV5-1	TRBJ1-1	13	TRBD1	-	TGCGCCAGCAGCTTGGGGGACAGGGTTGAAGCTTTCTTT	CASSLGDRVEAFF
TRBV5-6	TRBJ2-3	15	TRBD1	-	TGTGCCAGCAGCTTGGATTACAGGGGAACAGATACGCAGTATTTT	CASSLDYRGTDTQYF
TRBV5-1	TRBJ2-1	15	TRBD2	-	TGCGCCAGCAGCTTGGGACTAGCGGGGATCAATGAGCAGTTCTTC	CASSLGLAGINEQFF
TRBV19	TRBJ1-2	14	-	-	TGTGCCAGTAGCCCCGACAGGAACACTTATGGCTACACCTTC	CASSPDRNTYGYTF
TRBV19	TRBJ2-2	12	-	-	TGTGCCATCCAAGCGGTTACCGGGGAGCTGTTTTTT	CAIQAVTGELFF
TRBV7-9	TRBJ2-5	15	TRBD2	-	TGTGCCAGCAGCCCGGGCGGGGGGGGTCAAGAGACCCAGTACTTC	CASSPGGGGQETQYF
TRBV11-2	TRBJ1-1	16	-	-	TGTGCCAGCAGCTTAGTCATGGGGCAGCCGAACACTGAAGCTTTCTTT	CASSLVMGQPNTEAFF